The T cell receptor (beta chain) described here comes from a study of vaccination effects on CD4 cells after COVID-19. Method: immunoSEQ multiplex PCR; TCRdb's copy keeps in-frame clones and lacks some. The sample yields approximately 13,000 clones, around 72% seen once. As for this clone: Its antigen is still unknown.

There are 15 residues in the CDR3. J was trimmed by 11 bases and V by 4 bases; bases with no gene match: 17. CDR1 is SGHRS, CDR2 YFSETQ, per germline. Pools of viral peptides were used by the ViraFEST assay to expand antigen-specific CD4+ T cells ahead of sequencing. The authors isolated CD4+ T cells after around nine days of culture. Everyone in the study got two shots of either the BNT162b2 or mRNA-1273 vaccine. None of the vaccinated had previously contracted SARS-CoV-2, and their nucleocapsid antibodies tested negative. Cultures received IL-2 medium that replaced half the medium on days 3 and 7. Here the sequenced sample was CD4+ T cells from PBMCs cultured with SARS-CoV-2 spike peptides, taken after COVID-19 vaccination. The origin of this receptor is a human donor who received a COVID-19 vaccine. The rearrangement links TRBV5-1 to TRBJ1-1, with 7 bases fitting TRBD1. CDR3 bases: TGCGCCAGCAGCCTCCGACAGGGAGGGTCCTCGGGGGCTTTCTTT. Translating gives CASSLRQGGSSGAFF.